This T cell receptor (beta chain) was recorded in a study of T cells after yellow fever vaccination. Study-wide points: Contamination of FACS-sorted repertoires by abundant clonotypes from the bulk population could occur.

TCRdb reprocessed the 5' RACE reads with MiXCR, giving one entry per CDR3 protein. The sample records hundreds of thousands of distinct CDR3 sequences, roughly an eighth being singletons. In this sample, this clonotype turned up many times. Its antigen is unknown. CDR1 DFQATT and CDR2 SNEGSKA come from the germline V gene (reference sequence). The CDR3 consists of 13 residues. Deletions cut 6 bases from V and 6 bases from J, with 15 bases between. Sample: PBMCs, taken on the day of the yellow fever booster vaccination. This clonotype was obtained from a young man who received the YFV17D yellow fever vaccine. The chain links TRBV20-1 to TRBJ2-1; D possibly corresponds to TRBD2 (6 bases). CDR3 coding DNA: TGCAGTGCCGCCCCCGGACTAACCAATGAGCAGTTCTTC. Translation: CSAAPGLTNEQFF.